The rows below give T cell receptor beta chains drawn from one sample of a study of Graves' ophthalmopathy and Graves' hyperthyroidism. From the multiplex PCR reads, TCRdb called clonotypes with MiXCR, one entry per CDR3 protein. The sample holds roughly 600,000 distinct CDR3 sequences; under 45% are singletons and the top ten take about 4.1%. The sequenced sample consisted of peripheral blood or thyroid tissue (not recorded which). The receptor set was obtained from an adult man with Graves' hyperthyroidism. The CDR3 runs from the conserved cysteine through the conserved F or W. A D gene is named only where the DNA matches it firmly. Rows give clone size only sometimes, using once, few, many, or a class for an expanded clone.

TRBV7-6	TRBD2	.	TRBJ2-1	TGTGCCAGCAGCTTAGCGGGACTAGGGATAAGCTCCTGCAATGAGCAGTTCTTC	CASSLAGLGISSCNEQFF
TRBV10-3	TRBD2	many	TRBJ2-5	TGTGCCATCAGTGGGACTAGCCAAGAGACCCAGTACTTC	CAISGTSQETQYF
TRBV10-3	TRBD2	.	TRBJ2-7	TGTGCCATCAGTGACGGGGGGGATTGGAATGAGCAGTACTTC	CAISDGGDWNEQYF
TRBV12-3/TRBV12-4	.	.	TRBJ1-1	TGTGCCAGCAGTTTCGGGGTTGGCGGCACTGAAGCTTTCTTT	CASSFGVGGTEAFF
TRBV18	TRBD1	.	TRBJ2-7	TGTGCCAGCTCACCCTTACAGGGGACCTACGAGCAGTACTTC	CASSPLQGTYEQYF
TRBV11-3	.	many	TRBJ2-7	TGTGCCAGCAGCTCCGCCTGGACGGCCTCCTACGAGCAGTACTTC	CASSSAWTASYEQYF
TRBV29-1	TRBD1	.	TRBJ2-7	TGCAGCGTTGGACAGGGGGACGAGCAGTACTTC	CSVGQGDEQYF
TRBV6-5	.	many	TRBJ1-1	TGTGCCAGCAGTTACGGGCAGGACACTGAAGCTTTCTTT	CASSYGQDTEAFF
TRBV5-6	TRBD1	few	TRBJ1-4	TGTGCCAGCAGCAAGACGGGACAGGGGGAGAATGAAAAACTGTTTTTT	CASSKTGQGENEKLFF
TRBV9	.	many	TRBJ1-1	TGTGCCAGCAGCGTAGCTACGGCGAACACTGAAGCTTTCTTT	CASSVATANTEAFF
TRBV9	TRBD2	many	TRBJ2-7	TGTGCCAGCAGCGTAGATGGACTAGCTGCCTACGAGCAGTACTTC	CASSVDGLAAYEQYF
TRBV5-4	.	many	TRBJ2-5	TGTGTCACAAGGGGGATAGGAGAGACCCAGTACTTC	CVTRGIGETQYF